This TCR beta chain stems from a study of blood T cells in healthy people across ages. Points from the study as a whole: The long-lived group displayed more naive CD4+ cells, plus higher diversity, than the aged donors did.

In its sample, this clonotype was seen many times. Its target is not known. Donors ranged from roughly 6 to 95 years old and were healthy Caucasians in Russia. No fewer than 5.5 micrograms of total RNA were isolated from every sample. Germline CDR1 is SGHTA and CDR2 is FQGNSA. V dropped 0 bases and J dropped 0 bases, with 6 bases sitting between them. This CDR3 region has 14 residues. Next came a second PCR, run for about 7 to 11 cycles, which used a sample-barcoded 5' primer along with a J-beta primer mix. TCRdb recomputed calls from the 5' RACE reads with MiXCR, one row per CDR3 protein. The table lists more than 900,000 distinct CDR3 sequences, around 29% of them singletons, with 10% to 13% in the top ten. The sample was also linked to a second study, of T cells of mothers and their children.

The V gene is TRBV7-2, the J gene TRBJ2-7; no firm D call. The source of this sequence is a woman between 35 and 50 years old in good health. The sample taken for sequencing was blood. CDR3 sequence reads: CASSLAQDSYEQYF. CDR3 in DNA: TGTGCCAGCAGCTTAGCCCAGGACTCCTACGAGCAGTACTTC.